These 2 T cell receptor beta chains were sequenced from one sample in a study of blood T cells in healthy people across ages. Using a J-beta primer mix together with a sample-barcoded 5' primer, a second PCR was run for roughly 7 to 11 cycles. TCRdb itself ran the 5' RACE reads through MiXCR, one entry per CDR3 protein. Found here are more than 500,000 distinct CDR3 sequences, about 29% of them singletons; the top ten hold approximately 4%. These data were also reused for a study on T cells of mothers and their children.

The sequencing sample was made of blood. The receptors come from a boy aged 2 to 9 in good health.

This clonotype has more than one count but fewer than ten. The CDR3 coding sequence is TGCAGTGCGCCCGATATCTACGAGCAGTACTTC. Residues: CSAPDIYEQYF. This chain joins TRBV20-1 and TRBJ2-7; D not certain. This CDR3 comprises 11 residues. Trimming removed 6 bases at V and 3 bases at J, with 9 bases between. Germline V gives CDR1 DFQATT, CDR2 SNEGSKA (reference sequence).

This clonotype was found a few times. The chain uses TRBV28 and TRBJ1-4; perhaps TRBD1 as D (5 bases). CDR1 MDHEN and CDR2 SYDVKM come from the germline V gene. The CDR3 sequence is 15 residues long. V was clipped by 4 bases and J by 5 bases, with 14 bases between them. This chain's CDR3 is CASSSDSYWNEKLFF. CDR3 bases: TGTGCCAGCAGTTCCGACAGCTACTGGAATGAAAAACTGTTTTTT.